These T cell receptor beta chains were read from a single sample in a study of blood T cell repertoires in COVID-19. Produced via immunoSEQ multiplex PCR; TCRdb's table is partial and in-frame only. The data contain approximately 170,000 clones, 79% of them singletons. Sequenced material: PBMCs or T cells enriched from blood (not recorded which). These receptor sequences come from a woman aged 70 to 79 in a cohort exposed to, infected with or recovered from COVID-19 (not recorded which). Both conserved end residues are part of each CDR3. Each record gives: CDR3 protein, CDR3 DNA, J gene, clone size, D gene, V gene. A D gene is named only where the DNA matches it firmly. Clone size is given for some rows only: seen once, a few or many times, or a class if the clone is expanded.

CASNRGREEKLFF,TGTGCCAGCAACAGGGGGCGAGAAGAAAAACTGTTTTTT,TRBJ1-4,.,TRBD1,TRBV10-3
CASSTIRDKPQPQHF,TGTGCCAGTTCAACTATCCGGGACAAGCCCCAGCCCCAGCATTTT,TRBJ1-5,.,.,TRBV19
CASSSRTRIGSRLFF,TGTGCCAGCAGTTCCCGTACGCGAATTGGGAGTCGACTGTTCTTC,TRBJ2-1,.,.,TRBV28
CAISALGQGGYTF,TGTGCCATCAGTGCTCTAGGCCAGGGTGGCTACACCTTC,TRBJ1-2,.,.,TRBV10-3
CASSLGSLGLAGSNEQFF,TGTGCCAGCAGCTTAGGTTCTTTAGGTCTAGCGGGATCTAATGAGCAGTTCTTC,TRBJ2-1,.,TRBD2,TRBV7-8
CASSESVGTTDTQYF,TGCGCCAGCAGTGAGTCGGTGGGCACCACAGATACGCAGTATTTT,TRBJ2-3,.,.,TRBV10-1
CAISVAGTGELFF,TGTGCCATCAGTGTTGCGGGAACCGGGGAGCTGTTTTTT,TRBJ2-2,.,.,TRBV10-3
CASSFSPGGSYEQYF,TGTGCCAGCAGTTTCTCTCCGGGGGGAAGCTACGAGCAGTACTTC,TRBJ2-7,.,TRBD2,TRBV6-5
CASIQERDSDTQYF,TGTGCCAGCATTCAGGAAAGGGACTCCGACACGCAGTATTTT,TRBJ2-3,.,.,TRBV5-6
CASHGQGQYEQYF,TGTGCCTCCCACGGTCAGGGCCAATACGAGCAGTACTTC,TRBJ2-7,.,.,TRBV10-3
CASSVRLAGGYNEQFF,TGCGCCAGCAGCGTACGACTAGCGGGAGGATACAATGAGCAGTTCTTC,TRBJ2-1,.,TRBD2,TRBV5-1
CASSQQGSTNEKLFF,TGTGCCAGCAGTCAACAGGGAAGTACTAATGAAAAACTGTTTTTT,TRBJ1-4,.,.,TRBV5-6
CASSAEYSYNEQFF,TGCGCCAGCAGTGCAGAATACTCCTACAATGAGCAGTTCTTC,TRBJ2-1,.,.,TRBV5-1
CASSISQAGLPYNEQFF,TGTGCCAGTAGTATAAGTCAGGCCGGACTGCCTTACAATGAGCAGTTCTTC,TRBJ2-1,.,.,TRBV19
CASSPVPQETYEQYF,TGTGCCAGCTCACCAGTTCCGCAGGAAACCTACGAGCAGTACTTC,TRBJ2-7,.,.,TRBV18
CASSSRAGPYEQYF,TGCGCCAGCAGCTCGCGCGCGGGCCCCTACGAGCAGTACTTC,TRBJ2-7,.,.,TRBV5-1
CAISGLPSNTGELFF,TGTGCCATCAGTGGTCTTCCCTCGAACACCGGGGAGCTGTTTTTT,TRBJ2-2,.,.,TRBV10-3
CASSLGTSGLSSYNEQFF,TGTGCCAGCAGCTTAGGGACTAGCGGACTGAGCTCCTACAATGAGCAGTTCTTC,TRBJ2-1,.,TRBD2,TRBV7-8
CASRGRNEKLFF,TGTGCCAGCAGGGGGAGGAATGAAAAACTGTTTTTT,TRBJ1-4,.,.,TRBV3-1/TRBV3-2
CASRDRGLFKNTEAFF,TGCGCCAGCAGGGACAGGGGGCTGTTTAAAAACACTGAAGCTTTCTTT,TRBJ1-1,.,TRBD1,TRBV5-1
CASSLEGAYTNEQFF,TGTGCCAGCAGCTTGGAGGGGGCTTACACGAATGAGCAGTTCTTC,TRBJ2-1,.,TRBD1,TRBV5-6
CASSTLRGGEIDTEAFF,TGTGCCAGCAGCACTCTTCGCGGGGGGGAAATCGACACTGAAGCTTTCTTT,TRBJ1-1,.,.,TRBV7-9
CASSRRRTDTQYF,TGTGCCAGCAGCCGAAGGAGGACAGATACGCAGTATTTT,TRBJ2-3,many,.,TRBV12-3/TRBV12-4
CASGTGGGPDNEQFF,TGTGCCAGCGGAACTGGGGGGGGCCCCGACAATGAGCAGTTCTTC,TRBJ2-1,.,.,TRBV28
CASSSVPGQGNTGELFF,TGTGCCAGCAGCTCGGTTCCAGGACAGGGGAACACCGGGGAGCTGTTTTTT,TRBJ2-2,many,TRBD1,TRBV7-9